A selection of T cell receptor beta chains follows, all from one sample in a study of blood T cell repertoires in COVID-19. Some clones are missing from TCRdb's copy, which holds only in-frame ones; the method was immunoSEQ multiplex PCR. The sample has roughly 190,000 clones, around nine tenths seen once. Sequencing was done on a sample of peripheral blood. The receptors shown here come from a woman aged 40 to 50 who had recovered from COVID-19. CDR3s include the opening cysteine and the closing phenylalanine or tryptophan. The D gene is left open where the match is weak. Size values are once, few and many counts, or a class for expanded clones, and some rows have none.

v_call	clone_size	j_call	d_call	cdr3_nt	cdr3_aa
TRBV7-8	-	TRBJ2-5	-	TGTGCCAGCAGCTTAGAACAGGTGCAGGAGACCCAGTACTTC	CASSLEQVQETQYF
TRBV5-1	-	TRBJ1-1	-	TGCGCCAGCAGCTTGGCTTCGGGGGGAACTGAAGCTTTCTTT	CASSLASGGTEAFF
TRBV3-1/TRBV3-2	-	TRBJ1-2	-	TGTGCCAGCAGTCAGGACAGTAGGGGCTACACCTTC	CASSQDSRGYTF
TRBV30	-	TRBJ2-1	TRBD2	TGTCAGGGCACGCTAGCGGGAGGCTACAATGAGCAGTTCTTC	CQGTLAGGYNEQFF
TRBV28	-	TRBJ1-4	-	TGTGCCAGCAGTACTCCGGGACTAGATGAAAAACTGTTTTTT	CASSTPGLDEKLFF
TRBV19	-	TRBJ1-5	-	TGTGCCAGTAAGCGGGACCGCGGTTATTGGAGCAATCAGCCCCAGCATTTT	CASKRDRGYWSNQPQHF
TRBV7-8	-	TRBJ2-1	-	TGTGCCAGCAGCACCCGGGACTGGGACAATGAGCAGTTCTTC	CASSTRDWDNEQFF
TRBV5-4	-	TRBJ1-2	-	TGTGCCAGCAGTCCCGACAGTCATTCTATAACCTTC	CASSPDSHSITF
TRBV3-1/TRBV3-2	-	TRBJ1-2	TRBD1	TGTGCCAGCAGCTACTCGGTCGGACAGGCCTATGGCTACACCTTC	CASSYSVGQAYGYTF
TRBV19	-	TRBJ2-4	TRBD1	TGTGCCAGTAGTATAGCAGGGGCAGGGGGAGCCAAAAACATTCAGTACTTC	CASSIAGAGGAKNIQYF
TRBV15	-	TRBJ1-5	TRBD1	TGTGCCACCAGCAGAGAGGGGACAGGAGTAAACAGAGACCAGCCCCAGCATTTT	CATSREGTGVNRDQPQHF
TRBV6-1	-	TRBJ2-7	-	TGTGCCAGCAGTGAAACTGCGAAGCCCTCCTACGAGCAGTACTTC	CASSETAKPSYEQYF
TRBV19	-	TRBJ2-1	-	TGTGCCAGTAGTACCCCCCGGGAGCGAGGTACAAATGAGCAGTTCTTC	CASSTPRERGTNEQFF
TRBV9	-	TRBJ2-1	TRBD2	TGTGCCAGCAGCGTAGTAGCAGGTGGGAGGGCAGATGAGCAGTTCTTC	CASSVVAGGRADEQFF
TRBV30	-	TRBJ1-3	-	TGTGCCTGGAGGGTTGGTCTACTGGGCAGGTTCTCTGGAAACACCATATATTTT	CAWRVGLLGRFSGNTIYF
TRBV19	-	TRBJ2-7	TRBD2	TGTGCCAGTAGGTCTAGCGGGAGATCCGGGGAGCAGTACTTC	CASRSSGRSGEQYF
TRBV18	-	TRBJ1-2	TRBD1	TGTGCCAGCTCACCCCAGGGGGGAGATAACTATGGCTACACCTTC	CASSPQGGDNYGYTF
TRBV5-1	once	TRBJ2-7	TRBD1	TGCGCCAGCAGCGTACAGGGGTTCGGTGAGCAGTACTTC	CASSVQGFGEQYF
TRBV12-3/TRBV12-4	-	TRBJ2-2	-	TGTGCCAGCAGTTTAAACATCGGGGAGCTGTTTTTT	CASSLNIGELFF
TRBV30	few	TRBJ1-5	-	TGTGCCTGGAGTGACAGGGGCAATCAGCCCCAGCATTTT	CAWSDRGNQPQHF